This T cell receptor (beta chain) stems from a study of blood T cells in healthy people across ages. This clonotype was recorded a few times. The authors extracted at least 5 micrograms of total RNA per sample. The V segment lost 3 bases and the J segment 4 bases; nucleotides outside the gene matches: 6. The germline CDR1 and CDR2 sequences are SQVTM and ANQGSEA. The CDR3 has 13 amino acids. PCR was performed a second time for roughly 7 to 11 cycles using a sample-barcoded 5' primer and a J-beta primer mix. Every sample returned 2.5 million or more CDR3-containing paired-end reads. A single record per CDR3 protein comes from TCRdb applying MiXCR to the 5' RACE reads. The data contain over 600,000 distinct CDR3 sequences, just over 55% of them singletons.

The sequenced sample consisted of blood. This clonotype originated in a man aged 35 to 55 in good health. The chain links TRBV29-1 to TRBJ2-7; TRBD1 matches 7 bases. The CDR3 loop is CSVEGDSLYEQYF. CDR3 DNA: TGCAGCGTTGAGGGGGACAGCTTATACGAGCAGTACTTC.